The rows below give T cell receptor beta chains drawn from one sample of a study of shared clonotypes between healthy human individuals. Data came from immunoSEQ multiplex PCR; TCRdb stores just in-frame clones and leaves some out. The sample contains over 750,000 clones, approximately 97% of which appear only once. Sequences were obtained from naive CD8+ T cells sorted from blood. These receptors all come from a man aged 30 to 45 in good health. The CDR3 runs from the conserved cysteine through the conserved F or W. The D gene is left open where the match is weak. A row's size may be missing; if present it is once, few, many or a size class.

size: .
J: TRBJ2-3
D: .
V: TRBV27
DNA: TGTGCCAGCACGCCCTGGGGTTACGGCACAGATACGCAGTATTTT
CDR3: CASTPWGYGTDTQYF

size: .
J: TRBJ2-1
D: TRBD2
V: TRBV10-2
DNA: TGCGCCAGCTTGACCAAGACTAGCGGGAGAAACAATGAGCAGTTCTTC
CDR3: CASLTKTSGRNNEQFF

size: once
J: TRBJ1-1
D: TRBD1
V: TRBV4-1
DNA: TGCGCCAGCCAGGGGGGGGACACTGAAGCTTTCTTT
CDR3: CASQGGDTEAFF

size: .
J: TRBJ2-2
D: TRBD2
V: TRBV2
DNA: TGTGCCAGCAGTGGGCTAGCGGGAGGGACCTGGGACACCGGGGAGCTGTTTTTT
CDR3: CASSGLAGGTWDTGELFF

size: once
J: TRBJ2-7
D: .
V: TRBV19
DNA: TGTGCCAGTAGTTCGAGTTTGGGGGCTGACGAGCAGTACTTC
CDR3: CASSSSLGADEQYF

size: .
J: TRBJ2-2
D: TRBD2
V: TRBV4-1
DNA: TGCGCCAGCAGCCAAGACCCCGGGACTAACGGCGGGGAGCTGTTTTTT
CDR3: CASSQDPGTNGGELFF

size: .
J: TRBJ2-1
D: .
V: TRBV11-2
DNA: TGTGCCAGCAGCTACAACAATGAGCAGTTCTTC
CDR3: CASSYNNEQFF

size: .
J: TRBJ2-1
D: .
V: TRBV7-9
DNA: TGTGCCAGCAGCGCAGGTCCGGGTATAAGCGGACCATACAATGAGCAGTTCTTC
CDR3: CASSAGPGISGPYNEQFF

size: .
J: TRBJ2-3
D: .
V: TRBV7-2
DNA: TGTGCCAGCAGCTTAAACATAGCCGATACGCAGTATTTT
CDR3: CASSLNIADTQYF

size: .
J: TRBJ1-5
D: .
V: TRBV6-5
DNA: TGTGCCAGCGGTGGACAGTTAAATCAGCCCCAGCATTTT
CDR3: CASGGQLNQPQHF

size: once
J: TRBJ1-5
D: .
V: TRBV27
DNA: TGTGCCAGCAGTGTAGCAGGCTCCCAGCCCCAGCATTTT
CDR3: CASSVAGSQPQHF

size: few
J: TRBJ2-1
D: .
V: TRBV11-2
DNA: TGTGCCAGCAGCTTAGTCCACAATGAGCAGTTCTTC
CDR3: CASSLVHNEQFF

size: .
J: TRBJ2-7
D: .
V: TRBV7-6
DNA: TGTGCCAGCAGTTATCCAGCCCAGGGGGGTGAGCAGTACTTC
CDR3: CASSYPAQGGEQYF

size: .
J: TRBJ2-1
D: TRBD1
V: TRBV7-6
DNA: TGTGCCAGCAGCTTAGAGGGACAGGAAAACAATGAGCAGTTCTTC
CDR3: CASSLEGQENNEQFF

size: .
J: TRBJ1-4
D: .
V: TRBV7-9
DNA: TGTGCCAGCAGCCCTTGGGGGGCAAGTCCAAATAATGAAAAACTGTTTTTT
CDR3: CASSPWGASPNNEKLFF

size: .
J: TRBJ2-7
D: TRBD1
V: TRBV27
DNA: TGTGCCAGCAGTTGGGACAGGTCCTCCTACGAGCAGTACTTC
CDR3: CASSWDRSSYEQYF

size: .
J: TRBJ2-7
D: TRBD2
V: TRBV2
DNA: TGTGCCAGCAGTATCGTGACTAGCGGGTCCTACGAGCAGTACTTC
CDR3: CASSIVTSGSYEQYF

size: .
J: TRBJ2-7
D: TRBD1
V: TRBV2
DNA: TGTGCCAGCAGCACAGGGGGCGCGTACGAGCAGTACTTC
CDR3: CASSTGGAYEQYF

size: .
J: TRBJ1-4
D: .
V: TRBV11-2
DNA: TGTGCCAGCAGCCGACGAGCAACTAATGAAAAACTGTTTTTT
CDR3: CASSRRATNEKLFF

size: .
J: TRBJ2-3
D: TRBD2
V: TRBV29-1
DNA: TGCAGCGCAGATGGCGGGAGGGCCCCAGATACGCAGTATTTT
CDR3: CSADGGRAPDTQYF

size: .
J: TRBJ2-1
D: TRBD2
V: TRBV5-4
DNA: TGTGCCAGCAGCCACGGACTAGCGGGAAGTCTTGCGGATGAGCAGTTCTTC
CDR3: CASSHGLAGSLADEQFF

size: .
J: TRBJ2-7
D: .
V: TRBV7-9
DNA: TGTGCCAGCAGCTTAGTGGGATCCGGGCGCCTCTCCTACGAGCAGTACTTC
CDR3: CASSLVGSGRLSYEQYF

size: once
J: TRBJ2-1
D: .
V: TRBV7-2
DNA: TGTGCCAGCAGCTTAGATCAGGGGTCCTACAATGAGCAGTTCTTC
CDR3: CASSLDQGSYNEQFF

size: .
J: TRBJ2-7
D: .
V: TRBV20-1
DNA: TGCAGTGCTAGGGGCTACGAGCAGTACTTC
CDR3: CSARGYEQYF

size: .
J: TRBJ2-1
D: TRBD2
V: TRBV11-2
DNA: TGTGCCAGCAGCTTAAGGGCGGGAGAGTTTAGTGAGCAGTTCTTC
CDR3: CASSLRAGEFSEQFF

size: .
J: TRBJ2-7
D: TRBD2
V: TRBV27
DNA: TGTGCCAGCAGTTTCGGACGGGGGGTTACCTACGAGCAGTACTTC
CDR3: CASSFGRGVTYEQYF

size: .
J: TRBJ2-1
D: TRBD1
V: TRBV9
DNA: TGTGCCAGCAGCCCCCCCTCGACAGGGAGCACCTTTCCGATACTTTACAATGAGCAGTTCTTC
CDR3: CASSPPSTGSTFPILYNEQFF

size: once
J: TRBJ1-4
D: .
V: TRBV5-1
DNA: TGCGCCAGCAGTCCGGGGTACGGGGAGGAAAAACTGTTTTTT
CDR3: CASSPGYGEEKLFF

size: .
J: TRBJ1-1
D: .
V: TRBV20-1
DNA: TGCAGTGCTTACTTAGGACCCGAAGCTTTCTTT
CDR3: CSAYLGPEAFF

size: .
J: TRBJ2-7
D: .
V: TRBV19
DNA: TGTGCCAGTAGTATAACCCGCGGGCCCTACGAGCAGTACTTC
CDR3: CASSITRGPYEQYF

size: .
J: TRBJ2-7
D: .
V: TRBV6-5
DNA: TGTGCCAGCAGTTACTCACCAGGGGAACCCTACGAGCAGTACTTC
CDR3: CASSYSPGEPYEQYF

size: .
J: TRBJ2-3
D: .
V: TRBV2
DNA: TGTGCCAGCAAAGGTGTGACAGAGGAGGATTTT
CDR3: CASKGVTEEDF

size: .
J: TRBJ2-1
D: .
V: TRBV27
DNA: TGTGCCAGCAGTTTGGGTGGGAGCGAAGCCTCCTACAATGAGCAGTTCTTC
CDR3: CASSLGGSEASYNEQFF

size: .
J: TRBJ2-7
D: TRBD2
V: TRBV10-3
DNA: TGTGCCATCAGTCCTCCCTTAGGGACTAGCGGGAGTGGGGGCTACGAGCAGTACTTC
CDR3: CAISPPLGTSGSGGYEQYF

size: .
J: TRBJ1-2
D: .
V: TRBV7-8
DNA: TGTGCCAGCAGCCCCGCAGGAGTCTTCTATGGCTACACCTTC
CDR3: CASSPAGVFYGYTF

size: .
J: TRBJ1-5
D: TRBD1
V: TRBV7-8
DNA: TGTGCCAGCAGCCCTCAACAGGGGCCAGGGAATCAGCCCCAGCATTTT
CDR3: CASSPQQGPGNQPQHF

size: .
J: TRBJ1-2
D: .
V: TRBV4-1
DNA: TGCGCCAGCAGCCAAGCCGGACAGCACTATGGCTACACCTTC
CDR3: CASSQAGQHYGYTF

size: .
J: TRBJ2-5
D: .
V: TRBV18
DNA: TGTGCCAGCTCACGACGACAGGCTGAAGAGACCCAGTACTTC
CDR3: CASSRRQAEETQYF

size: .
J: TRBJ2-1
D: .
V: TRBV10-3
DNA: TGTGCCATCAGTGAGTCTAGCTGGGATGAGCAGTTCTTC
CDR3: CAISESSWDEQFF

size: once
J: TRBJ2-2
D: TRBD2
V: TRBV11-2
DNA: TGTGCCAGCAGCGGCAGGACTAGCGGACCCACCGGGGAGCTGTTTTTT
CDR3: CASSGRTSGPTGELFF

size: .
J: TRBJ1-1
D: .
V: TRBV27
DNA: TGTGCCAGCAGTTCACCCCCACAGGGGAACACTGAAGCTTTCTTT
CDR3: CASSSPPQGNTEAFF

size: .
J: TRBJ2-7
D: .
V: TRBV18
DNA: TGTGCCAGCTCACGGTTCGGGAGCTCCTACGAGCAGTACTTC
CDR3: CASSRFGSSYEQYF

size: .
J: TRBJ2-7
D: TRBD1
V: TRBV29-1
DNA: TGCAGCGTTGTCCCCGTTGGGACAGGGTCGTACGAGCAGTACTTC
CDR3: CSVVPVGTGSYEQYF

size: .
J: TRBJ2-7
D: .
V: TRBV28
DNA: TGTGCCAGCAGTTTATCCCTCGCCGAGCAGTACTTC
CDR3: CASSLSLAEQYF

size: .
J: TRBJ2-2
D: .
V: TRBV2
DNA: TGTGCCAGCAGTGAAGCTATACAGGGCCCGTTCGGCGGGGAGCTGTTTTTT
CDR3: CASSEAIQGPFGGELFF

size: .
J: TRBJ2-3
D: .
V: TRBV27
DNA: TGTGCCAGCAGTTTAATAGGGGCAGATACGCAGTATTTT
CDR3: CASSLIGADTQYF

size: .
J: TRBJ2-6
D: .
V: TRBV2
DNA: TGTGCCAGTCTTGCTGGGGCCAACGTCCTGACTTTC
CDR3: CASLAGANVLTF

size: .
J: TRBJ1-4
D: .
V: TRBV27
DNA: TGTGCCAGCAGTCTCCTGGGGCCTGAAAAACTGTTTTTT
CDR3: CASSLLGPEKLFF

size: .
J: TRBJ2-1
D: .
V: TRBV7-9
DNA: TGTGCCAGCAGATACCGGGCCCCCTACAATGAGCAGTTCTTC
CDR3: CASRYRAPYNEQFF

size: .
J: TRBJ1-2
D: .
V: TRBV7-2
DNA: TGTGCCAGCAGCTTAGGGCAGGGGCAAGGCTACACCTTC
CDR3: CASSLGQGQGYTF

size: .
J: TRBJ1-1
D: TRBD1
V: TRBV5-1
DNA: TGCGCCAGCAGCTTCTCAGGGGGCGAGGAAGCTTTCTTT
CDR3: CASSFSGGEEAFF

size: .
J: TRBJ2-7
D: TRBD2
V: TRBV27
DNA: TGTGCCAGCAGTTTATCGAGACTAGCGGGAGGAGGTTACGAGCAGTACTTC
CDR3: CASSLSRLAGGGYEQYF

size: .
J: TRBJ2-7
D: .
V: TRBV27
DNA: TGTGCCAGCAGAGAAGTTAGTTTAGGAACATCCGAGCAGTACTTC
CDR3: CASREVSLGTSEQYF

size: .
J: TRBJ2-5
D: .
V: TRBV7-9
DNA: TGTGCCAGCAGCTCCACGGACGTTCAAGAGACCCAGTACTTC
CDR3: CASSSTDVQETQYF

size: .
J: TRBJ2-7
D: TRBD1
V: TRBV19
DNA: TGTGCCAGTGGACTTACAGGGGGTTCCTACGAGCAGTACTTC
CDR3: CASGLTGGSYEQYF